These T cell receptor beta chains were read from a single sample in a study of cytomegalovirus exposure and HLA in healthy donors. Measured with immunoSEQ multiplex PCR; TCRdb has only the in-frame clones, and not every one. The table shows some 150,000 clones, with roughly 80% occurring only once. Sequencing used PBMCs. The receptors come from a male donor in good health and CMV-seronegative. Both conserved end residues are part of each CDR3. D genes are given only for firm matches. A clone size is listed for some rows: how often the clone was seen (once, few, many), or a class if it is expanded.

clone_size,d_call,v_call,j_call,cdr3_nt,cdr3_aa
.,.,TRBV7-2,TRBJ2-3,TGTGCCAGCAGCTTAGGTCGCAGGGCCACAGATACGCAGTATTTT,CASSLGRRATDTQYF
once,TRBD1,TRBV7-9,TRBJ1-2,TGTGCCAGCAGCTTTACAGGGGGAAACTATGGCTACACCTTC,CASSFTGGNYGYTF
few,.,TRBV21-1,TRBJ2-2,TGTGCCAGCAGCGACAGATGGACCCCGGGACAGGTCGACACCGGGGAGCTGTTTTTT,CASSDRWTPGQVDTGELFF
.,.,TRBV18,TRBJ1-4,TGTGCCAGCTCACCAGTAGGGGGTCCTAATGAAAAACTGTTTTTT,CASSPVGGPNEKLFF
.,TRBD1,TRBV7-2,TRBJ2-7,TGTGCCAGCAGCTTAGGACAGGGCCGCGAGCAGTACTTC,CASSLGQGREQYF
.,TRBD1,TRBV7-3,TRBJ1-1,TGTGCCAGCAGCTTTACAGGGGATGACACTGAAGCTTTCTTT,CASSFTGDDTEAFF
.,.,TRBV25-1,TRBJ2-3,TGTGCCAGCAGTGACACAAGTAGCACAGATACGCAGTATTTT,CASSDTSSTDTQYF
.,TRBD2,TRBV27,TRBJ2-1,TGTGCCAGCAGACAAATGGGACTAGCGGAACACAATGAGCAGTTCTTC,CASRQMGLAEHNEQFF
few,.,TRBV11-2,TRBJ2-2,TGTGCCAGCAGCTTAGGTGACTACACCGGGGAGCTGTTTTTT,CASSLGDYTGELFF
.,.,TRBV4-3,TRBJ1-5,TGCGCCAGCAGCCAAGACAGGAATAGCAATCAGCCCCAGCATTTT,CASSQDRNSNQPQHF
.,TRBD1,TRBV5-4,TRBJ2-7,TGTGCCAGCAGCTTAACAGGGGGCTACGAGCAGTACTTC,CASSLTGGYEQYF
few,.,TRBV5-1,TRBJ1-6,TGCGCCAGCAGCTTGACGGGTAGCACCTATAATTCACCCCTCCACTTT,CASSLTGSTYNSPLHF
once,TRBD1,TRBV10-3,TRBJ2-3,TGTGCCATCAGCAAGGGACAGGGGACCATCACAGATACGCAGTATTTT,CAISKGQGTITDTQYF
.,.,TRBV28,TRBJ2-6,TGTGCCAGCTCCTCCTCTGGGGCCAACGTCCTGACTTTC,CASSSSGANVLTF
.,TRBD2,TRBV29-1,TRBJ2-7,TGCAGCGCTCTCGCGGGACTAGCGGGAGCCACCTACGAGCAGTACTTC,CSALAGLAGATYEQYF
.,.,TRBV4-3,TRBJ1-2,TGCGCCAGCAGCCAAGAGCTAGAGGACAGAAGATCCTATGGCTACACCTTC,CASSQELEDRRSYGYTF
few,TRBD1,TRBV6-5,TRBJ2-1,TGTGCCAGCAGAACCGGGACAGGGGGTGATAGTGAGCAGTTCTTC,CASRTGTGGDSEQFF
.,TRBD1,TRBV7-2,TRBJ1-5,TGTGCCAGCAGCTTCGGGACAGGGATGAGCAATCAGCCCCAGCATTTT,CASSFGTGMSNQPQHF
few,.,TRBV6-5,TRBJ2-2,TGTGCCAGCAGTTACACCACAGGGAACGGGGAGCTGTTTTTT,CASSYTTGNGELFF
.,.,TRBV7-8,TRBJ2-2,TGTGCCAGCAGCTTATTTCTAGAGGTCGGCGTTAGCGCCGGGGAGCTGTTTTTT,CASSLFLEVGVSAGELFF
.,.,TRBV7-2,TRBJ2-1,TGTGCCAGCAGCCTCCGGGTTATCAATGAGCAGTTCTTC,CASSLRVINEQFF
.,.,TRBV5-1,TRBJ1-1,TGCGCCAGCAGCCCGAGACAGGCCTCAAACACTGAAGCTTTCTTT,CASSPRQASNTEAFF
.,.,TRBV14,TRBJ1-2,TGTGCCAGCAGCCGACTCCGGACGGCGGGTAACTATGGCTACACCTTC,CASSRLRTAGNYGYTF
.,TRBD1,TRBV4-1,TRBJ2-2,TGCGCCAGCAGCTTACTACAGGGGGAGGCCGGGGAGCTGTTTTTT,CASSLLQGEAGELFF
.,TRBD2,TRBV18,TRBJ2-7,TGTGCCAGCTCACCGACTAGCGGGAGGAGAGAGCAGTACTTC,CASSPTSGRREQYF
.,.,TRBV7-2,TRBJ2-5,TGTGCCAGCAGCTTCATAGCAGGGGAGACCCAGTACTTC,CASSFIAGETQYF
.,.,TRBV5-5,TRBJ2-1,TGTGCCAGCAGCGCAACAGGAGTCAATGAGCAGTTCTTC,CASSATGVNEQFF
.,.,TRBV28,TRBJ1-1,TGTGCCAGCAAAACAGGAGGGGTCTACACTGAAGCTTTCTTT,CASKTGGVYTEAFF
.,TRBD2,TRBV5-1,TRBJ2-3,TGCGCCAGCAGCTTGAATAGCGGGGGCCCTTTAGGCACAGATACGCAGTATTTT,CASSLNSGGPLGTDTQYF
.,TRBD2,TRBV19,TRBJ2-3,TGTGCCAGTACCGTAGCGGGAGGAGGCTGGGATACGCAGTATTTT,CASTVAGGGWDTQYF
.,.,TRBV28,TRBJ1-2,TGTGCCAGCAGCTCGTCTTACTATGGCTACACCTTC,CASSSSYYGYTF
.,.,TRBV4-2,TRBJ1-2,TGTGCCAGCAGCCAAGACTTTAAGCTCCACTATGGCTACACCTTC,CASSQDFKLHYGYTF
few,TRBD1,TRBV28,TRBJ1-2,TGTGCCAGCACCAGTCCCGGGACAGGGGTTGATGGCTACACCTTC,CASTSPGTGVDGYTF
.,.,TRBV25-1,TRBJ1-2,TGTGCCAGCAGCTCGAGCGCCCATGGCTACACCTTC,CASSSSAHGYTF
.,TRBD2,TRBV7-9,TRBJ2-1,TGTGCCAGCAGCTTAGTCGGGTTAGCGGGGAGAGGGTACAATGAGCAGTTCTTC,CASSLVGLAGRGYNEQFF
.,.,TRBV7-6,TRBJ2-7,TGTGCCAGCAGCACACAGGCGGGAAGCGAGCAGTACTTC,CASSTQAGSEQYF
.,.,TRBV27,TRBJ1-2,TGTGCCAGCAGTTTATCCATCCCCGGGAAGGATATTGGCTACACCTTC,CASSLSIPGKDIGYTF
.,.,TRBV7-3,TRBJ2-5,TGTGCCAGCAGCTTACGAGGGACATCAGAGACCCAGTACTTC,CASSLRGTSETQYF
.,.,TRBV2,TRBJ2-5,TGTGCCAGCAGTGAAGCTGGGGCAGGGCAAGAGACCCAGTACTTC,CASSEAGAGQETQYF
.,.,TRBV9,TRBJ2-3,TGTGCCAGCAGCGTAGGGGCTAGCGGCACAGATACGCAGTATTTT,CASSVGASGTDTQYF
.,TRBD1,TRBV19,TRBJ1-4,TGTGCCAGTAGTGATGCTCCCGGGACAGGGGATGAAAAACTGTTTTTT,CASSDAPGTGDEKLFF
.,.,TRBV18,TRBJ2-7,TGTGCCAGCTCACCCCCGGGTAGGGGGTACTCCTACGAGCAGTACTTC,CASSPPGRGYSYEQYF